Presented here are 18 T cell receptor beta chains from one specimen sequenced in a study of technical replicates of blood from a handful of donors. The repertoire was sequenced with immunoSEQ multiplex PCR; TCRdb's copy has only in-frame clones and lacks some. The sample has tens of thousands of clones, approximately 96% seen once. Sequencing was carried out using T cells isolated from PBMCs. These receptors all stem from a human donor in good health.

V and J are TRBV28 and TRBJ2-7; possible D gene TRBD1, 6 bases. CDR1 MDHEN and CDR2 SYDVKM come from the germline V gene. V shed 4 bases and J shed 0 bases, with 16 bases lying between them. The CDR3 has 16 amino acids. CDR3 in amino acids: CASSSTTGLSSYEQYF. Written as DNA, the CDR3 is TGTGCCAGCAGTTCGACGACAGGATTGAGCTCCTACGAGCAGTACTTC.

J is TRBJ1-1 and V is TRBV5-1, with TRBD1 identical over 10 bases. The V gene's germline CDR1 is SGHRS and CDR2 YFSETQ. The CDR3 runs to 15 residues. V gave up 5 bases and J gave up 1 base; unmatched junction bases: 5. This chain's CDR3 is CASRRGTGANTEAFF. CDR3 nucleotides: TGCGCCAGCAGAAGAGGGACAGGGGCGAACACTGAAGCTTTCTTT.

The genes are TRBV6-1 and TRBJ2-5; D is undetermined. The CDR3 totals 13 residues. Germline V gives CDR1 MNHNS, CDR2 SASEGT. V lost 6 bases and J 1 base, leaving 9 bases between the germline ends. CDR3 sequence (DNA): TGTGCCAGCAGAACAGCCTCCCAAGAGACCCAGTACTTC. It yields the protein CASRTASQETQYF.

Here the CDR3 DNA reads TGCAGCGTTGAAGATGGGGCGGGAGGGCTATACAATGAGCAGTTCTTC. This gives the protein CSVEDGAGGLYNEQFF. The chain recombines TRBV29-1 with TRBJ2-1; 9 bases are shared with TRBD2. Germline V gene data show CDR1 as SQVTM and CDR2 as ANQGSEA. The CDR3 is 16 amino acids. V trimming: 0 bases; J trimming: 4 bases; junction bases outside the gene matches: 7.

CDR3 in DNA: TGTGCCAGCAGTGAAGCCGGTCTAGCGGGCTACAATGAGCAGTTCTTC. Amino acid sequence: CASSEAGLAGYNEQFF. The chain combines TRBV2 with TRBJ2-1; 8 bases line up with TRBD2. V lost 0 bases and J lost 3; bases outside the gene matches: 4. The CDR3 loop spans 16 amino acids. Germline V lookup: CDR1 SNHLY, CDR2 FYNNEI. Looking up the rest from reference TRBV2 and TRBJ2-1 gives the full variable domain: EPEVTQTPSHQVTQMGQEVILRCVPISNHLYFYWYRQILGQKVEFLVSFYNNEISEKSEIFDDQFSVERPDGSNFTLKIRSTKLEDSAMYFCASSEAGLAGYNEQFFGPGTRLTVL.

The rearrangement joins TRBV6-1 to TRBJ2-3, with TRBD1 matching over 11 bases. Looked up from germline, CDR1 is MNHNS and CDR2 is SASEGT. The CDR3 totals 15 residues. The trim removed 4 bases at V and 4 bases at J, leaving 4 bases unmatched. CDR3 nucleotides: TGTGCCAGCAGTGTCCGGGACAGGGGGGCAGATACGCAGTATTTT. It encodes CASSVRDRGADTQYF.

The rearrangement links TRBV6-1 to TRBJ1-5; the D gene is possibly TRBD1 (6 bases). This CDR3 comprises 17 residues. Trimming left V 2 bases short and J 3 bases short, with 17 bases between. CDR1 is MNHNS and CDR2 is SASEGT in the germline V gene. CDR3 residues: CASSEYGRQANNQPQHF. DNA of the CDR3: TGTGCCAGCAGTGAATATGGGAGACAGGCCAACAATCAGCCCCAGCATTTT.

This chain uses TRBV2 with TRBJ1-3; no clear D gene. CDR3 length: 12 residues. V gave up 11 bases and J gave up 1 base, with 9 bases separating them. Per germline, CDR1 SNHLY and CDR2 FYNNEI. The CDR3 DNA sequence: TGTGCCGGAGCAGTATCTGGAAACACCATATATTTT. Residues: CAGAVSGNTIYF.

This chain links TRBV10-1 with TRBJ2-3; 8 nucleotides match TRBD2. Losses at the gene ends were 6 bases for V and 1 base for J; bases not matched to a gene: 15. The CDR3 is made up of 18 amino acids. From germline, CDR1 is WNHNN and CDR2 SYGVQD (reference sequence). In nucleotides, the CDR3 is TGCGCCAGCAGCCGCGGCATAATCGGGGGGGCTGGCACAGATACGCAGTATTTT. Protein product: CASSRGIIGGAGTDTQYF.

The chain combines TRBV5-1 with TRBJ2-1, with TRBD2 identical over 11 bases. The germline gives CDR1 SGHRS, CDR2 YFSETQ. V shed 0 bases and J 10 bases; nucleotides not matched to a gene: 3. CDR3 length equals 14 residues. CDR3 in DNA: TGCGCCAGCAGCTTGGGACTAGCGGGACGGGAGCAGTTCTTC. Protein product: CASSLGLAGREQFF.

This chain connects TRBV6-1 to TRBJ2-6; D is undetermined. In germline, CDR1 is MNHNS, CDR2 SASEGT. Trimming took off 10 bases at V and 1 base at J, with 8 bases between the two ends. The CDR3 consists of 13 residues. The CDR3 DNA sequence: TGTGCCATCACCTATTCTGGGGCCAACGTCCTGACTTTC. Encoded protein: CAITYSGANVLTF.

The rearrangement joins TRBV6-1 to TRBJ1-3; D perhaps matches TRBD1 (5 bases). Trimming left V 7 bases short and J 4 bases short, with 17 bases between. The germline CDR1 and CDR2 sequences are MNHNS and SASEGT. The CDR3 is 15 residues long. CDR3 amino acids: CASTAGRGMGNTIYF. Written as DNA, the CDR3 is TGTGCCAGCACCGCGGGGCGGGGGATGGGAAACACCATATATTTT.

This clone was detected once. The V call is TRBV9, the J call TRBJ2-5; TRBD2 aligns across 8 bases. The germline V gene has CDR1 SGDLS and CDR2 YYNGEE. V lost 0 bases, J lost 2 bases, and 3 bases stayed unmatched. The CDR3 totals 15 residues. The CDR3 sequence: CASSVAGGRQETQYF. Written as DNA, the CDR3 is TGTGCCAGCAGCGTAGCGGGGGGGCGACAAGAGACCCAGTACTTC. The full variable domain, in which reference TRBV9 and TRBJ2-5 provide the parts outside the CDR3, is DSGVTQTPKHLITATGQRVTLRCSPRSGDLSVYWYQQSLDQGLQFLIQYYNGEERAKGNILERFSAQQFPDLHSELNLSSLELGDSALYFCASSVAGGRQETQYFGPGTRLLVL.

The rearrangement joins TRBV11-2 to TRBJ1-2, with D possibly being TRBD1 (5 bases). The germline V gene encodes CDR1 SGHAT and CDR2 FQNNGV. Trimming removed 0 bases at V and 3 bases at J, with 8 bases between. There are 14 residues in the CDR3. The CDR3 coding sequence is TGTGCCAGCAGCTTAGACAGGGTTTACTATGGCTACACCTTC. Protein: CASSLDRVYYGYTF. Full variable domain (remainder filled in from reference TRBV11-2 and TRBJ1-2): EAGVAQSPRYKIIEKRQSVAFWCNPISGHATLYWYQQILGQGPKLLIQFQNNGVVDDSQLPKDRFSAERLKGVDSTLKIQPAKLEDSAVYLCASSLDRVYYGYTFGSGTRLTVV.

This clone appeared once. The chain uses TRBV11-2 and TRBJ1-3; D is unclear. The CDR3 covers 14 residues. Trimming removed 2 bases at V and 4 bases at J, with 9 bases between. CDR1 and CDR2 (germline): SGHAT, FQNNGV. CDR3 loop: CASSLSGRGNTIYF. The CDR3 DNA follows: TGTGCCAGCAGCTTATCGGGGAGGGGAAACACCATATATTTT.

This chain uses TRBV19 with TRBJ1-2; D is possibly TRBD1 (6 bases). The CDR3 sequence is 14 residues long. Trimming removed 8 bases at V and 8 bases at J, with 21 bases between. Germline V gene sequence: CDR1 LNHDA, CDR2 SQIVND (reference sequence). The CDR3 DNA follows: TGTGCCAGTGGCAGAGAAAGAAACAGGGCGGGCTACACCTTC. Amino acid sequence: CASGRERNRAGYTF. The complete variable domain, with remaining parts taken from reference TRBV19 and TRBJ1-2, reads DGGITQSPKYLFRKEGQNVTLSCEQNLNHDAMYWYRQDPGQGLRLIYYSQIVNDFQKGDIAEGYSVSREKKESFPLTVTSAQKNPTAFYLCASGRERNRAGYTFGSGTRLTVV.

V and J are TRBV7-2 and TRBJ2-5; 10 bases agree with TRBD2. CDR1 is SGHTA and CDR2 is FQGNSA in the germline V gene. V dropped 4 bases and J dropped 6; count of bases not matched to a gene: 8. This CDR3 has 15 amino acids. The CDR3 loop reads CASSSRLAGAKTQYF. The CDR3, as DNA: TGTGCCAGCAGCTCACGACTAGCGGGCGCGAAGACCCAGTACTTC.

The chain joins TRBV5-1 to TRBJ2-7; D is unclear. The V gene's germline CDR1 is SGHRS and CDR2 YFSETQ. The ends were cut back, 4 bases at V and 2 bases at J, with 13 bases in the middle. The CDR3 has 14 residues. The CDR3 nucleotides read TGCGCCAGCAGCCCGGAGTTCGATCCCTACGAGCAGTACTTC. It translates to CASSPEFDPYEQYF.